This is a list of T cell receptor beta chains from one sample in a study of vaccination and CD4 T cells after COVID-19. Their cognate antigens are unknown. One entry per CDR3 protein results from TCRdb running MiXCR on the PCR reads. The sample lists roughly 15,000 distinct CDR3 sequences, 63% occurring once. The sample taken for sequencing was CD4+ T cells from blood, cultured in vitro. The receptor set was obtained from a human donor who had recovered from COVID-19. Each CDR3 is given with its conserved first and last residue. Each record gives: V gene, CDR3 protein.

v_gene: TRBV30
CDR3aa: CAWSLPPTGYYGYTF

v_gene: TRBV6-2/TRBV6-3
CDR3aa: CASSSFDRNQPQHF

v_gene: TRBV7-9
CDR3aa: CASSLSRATDTQYF

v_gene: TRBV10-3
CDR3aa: CATRENKGTGEQYF

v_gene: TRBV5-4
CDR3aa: CASSLEYTGGETQYF

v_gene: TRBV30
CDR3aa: CASDPGAGGYTF

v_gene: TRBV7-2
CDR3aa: CASSSQGYTDTQYF

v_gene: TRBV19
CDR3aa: CASSTEGLDRWPQHF

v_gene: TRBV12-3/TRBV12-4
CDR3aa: CASSFTNWANQPQHF

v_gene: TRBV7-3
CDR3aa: CASSERLAGRTDTQYF

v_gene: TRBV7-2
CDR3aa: CASSSTPGDRPQHF

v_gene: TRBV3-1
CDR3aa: CASSQTARYGYTF

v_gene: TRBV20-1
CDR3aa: CSVQRGPNYNEQFF

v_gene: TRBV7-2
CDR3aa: CASSIDRGPTYEQYF

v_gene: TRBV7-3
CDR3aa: CASSLGLAGVNEQFF

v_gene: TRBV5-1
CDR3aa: CASSLGDPSRDEQFF

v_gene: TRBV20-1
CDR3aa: CSARDRGEYAEAFF

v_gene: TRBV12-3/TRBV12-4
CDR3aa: CASSLRMAGKLYEQYF

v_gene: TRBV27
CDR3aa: CASSFREGWSPLHF

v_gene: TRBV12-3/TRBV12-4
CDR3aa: CASSRGGGGNQPQHF

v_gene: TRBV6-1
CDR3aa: CASRERGQRGEKLFF

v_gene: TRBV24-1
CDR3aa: CATSDATGVRETQYF

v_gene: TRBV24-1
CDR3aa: CATNLGTTNTGELFF

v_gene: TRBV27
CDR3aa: CASSLRTGQDNSPLHF

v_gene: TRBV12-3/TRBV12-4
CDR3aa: CASSLTSGTDTQYF